Described below is a single T cell receptor beta chain sequence and its context. The sample comes from a study of blood T cell repertoires in COVID-19. CDR3 size: 13 residues. Germline CDR1 reads SGHRS; CDR2 reads YFSETQ. V lost 7 bases to trimming and J lost 3 bases, with 12 bases between them. Only in-frame clones appear in the TCRdb table, and some are missing; sequencing was by immunoSEQ multiplex PCR. The table has about 200,000 clones, around nine tenths seen once. The sequence was obtained from a man aged 18 to 30 with active or convalescent COVID-19. Specimen: peripheral blood. The chain links TRBV5-1 to TRBJ2-3; tentative D call: TRBD1 (5 bases). The DNA for the CDR3 is TGCGCCAGCGAAGACAGTATTACAGATACGCAGTATTTT. Protein product: CASEDSITDTQYF.